The entry below describes one T cell receptor (beta chain). Antigen unknown. CDR1 and CDR2 (germline): LNHNV, YYDKDF (reference sequence). V was clipped by 0 bases and J by 0 bases, with 12 bases between them. The CDR3 has 16 residues. The data originate from a study of OX40 agonist ivuxolimab in advanced cancers. Study as a whole: The treatment was a fully human IgG2 OX40 agonist, ivuxolimab. Study-wide points: Some patients who did not respond also had low normalized T-cell clonal expansion.

Measured with immunoSEQ multiplex PCR; TCRdb has only the in-frame clones, and not every one. The sample includes about 99,000 clones, around 90% of them seen just once. V gene TRBV15 combines with J gene TRBJ2-7, with a tentative D call TRBD2 (5 bases). This specimen consisted of CD4+ or CD8+ T cells sorted from blood, obtained in a trial of the OX40 agonist ivuxolimab. This receptor was identified in an adult with an advanced solid tumor such as melanoma, head and neck, liver or kidney cancer. Written as DNA, the CDR3 is TGTGCCACCAGCAGAGATAGCGTTGCCTTCTCCTACGAGCAGTACTTC. Its protein product is CATSRDSVAFSYEQYF.